These T cell receptor beta chains were read from a single sample in a study of immune evolution from preneoplasia to lung adenocarcinoma. Sequenced by immunoSEQ multiplex PCR; TCRdb stores in-frame clones only, minus some. The sample gives approximately 9,600 clones, approximately 80% of which show up once; about 4.9% is in the top ten. Sequencing was done on a sample of FFPE minimally invasive lung adenocarcinoma tissue. Receptors originate from a person aged 70 to 80 with lung adenocarcinoma. CDR3s include the opening cysteine and the closing phenylalanine or tryptophan. The order of the fields is D gene, V gene, J gene, clone size, CDR3 protein, CDR3 DNA. The D gene is left open where the match is weak. Clone size is shown for a subset of rows, as once, few, many or a class of expanded clone.

D: TRBD1
V: TRBV19
J: TRBJ2-1
size: -
CDR3: CASSFRTGVGSYNEQFF
DNA: TGTGCCAGTAGTTTCAGGACAGGGGTGGGGTCCTACAATGAGCAGTTCTTC

D: -
V: TRBV6-6
J: TRBJ1-2
size: -
CDR3: CASSFEANYGYTF
DNA: TGTGCCAGCAGTTTCGAAGCTAACTATGGCTACACCTTC

D: TRBD1
V: TRBV12-5
J: TRBJ2-3
size: -
CDR3: CASGPGQGATDTQYF
DNA: TGTGCTAGTGGTCCCGGCCAGGGGGCTACAGATACGCAGTATTTT

D: -
V: TRBV19
J: TRBJ2-3
size: -
CDR3: CASSIGDTQYF
DNA: TGTGCCAGTAGTATCGGGGATACGCAGTATTTT

D: TRBD2
V: TRBV19
J: TRBJ2-3
size: -
CDR3: CASSLFPRGGQDTQYF
DNA: TGTGCCAGTAGTCTTTTTCCGCGGGGGGGCCAGGATACGCAGTATTTT

D: -
V: TRBV27
J: TRBJ2-7
size: -
CDR3: CASSRADQTYEQYF
DNA: TGTGCCAGCAGCCGAGCGGACCAAACCTACGAGCAGTACTTC

D: TRBD1
V: TRBV27
J: TRBJ2-1
size: -
CDR3: CASNPGTGGDEQFF
DNA: TGTGCCAGCAACCCCGGGACAGGGGGCGATGAGCAGTTCTTC

D: TRBD1
V: TRBV29-1
J: TRBJ2-3
size: -
CDR3: CSQGTGRTDTQYF
DNA: TGCAGCCAGGGGACAGGGAGGACAGATACGCAGTATTTT

D: TRBD2
V: TRBV27
J: TRBJ2-7
size: -
CDR3: CASSPRTSGLVGYEQYF
DNA: TGTGCCAGCAGTCCTCGGACTAGCGGGCTCGTTGGTTACGAGCAGTACTTC

D: -
V: TRBV19
J: TRBJ1-1
size: -
CDR3: CASSIFGRAEAFF
DNA: TGTGCCAGTAGTATTTTCGGCAGGGCTGAAGCTTTCTTT

D: -
V: TRBV4-1
J: TRBJ1-4
size: -
CDR3: CASSQAGRSTNEKLFF
DNA: TGCGCCAGCAGCCAAGCCGGGCGGTCAACTAATGAAAAACTGTTTTTT

D: -
V: TRBV27
J: TRBJ2-3
size: -
CDR3: CASRTYKTSTDTQYF
DNA: TGTGCCAGCAGAACATATAAGACTAGCACAGATACGCAGTATTTT

D: -
V: TRBV2
J: TRBJ1-6
size: -
CDR3: CASSDKTNANSPLHF
DNA: TGTGCCAGCAGTGATAAGACAAATGCTAATTCACCCCTCCACTTT

D: -
V: TRBV6-1
J: TRBJ1-1
size: -
CDR3: CASSEVGGGDTEAFF
DNA: TGTGCCAGCAGTGAAGTGGGCGGGGGTGACACTGAAGCTTTCTTT

D: TRBD2
V: TRBV28
J: TRBJ2-3
size: -
CDR3: CASSSTSGSLVDTQYF
DNA: TGTGCCAGCAGTTCGACTAGCGGGAGTTTGGTGGATACGCAGTATTTT

D: -
V: TRBV21-1
J: TRBJ2-7
size: -
CDR3: CASSKVNGRQYF
DNA: TGTGCCAGCAGCAAAGTAAACGGACGACAGTACTTC

D: -
V: TRBV6-6
J: TRBJ2-7
size: -
CDR3: CASSTNPRGFEQYF
DNA: TGTGCCAGCAGTACAAACCCACGGGGGTTCGAGCAGTACTTC

D: TRBD1
V: TRBV30
J: TRBJ2-7
size: -
CDR3: CAWNALTGTEQYF
DNA: TGTGCCTGGAATGCCCTGACAGGGACCGAGCAGTACTTC

D: -
V: TRBV6-5
J: TRBJ2-1
size: -
CDR3: CASSYSPYNEQFF
DNA: TGTGCCAGCAGTTACTCTCCATACAATGAGCAGTTCTTC

D: TRBD2
V: TRBV25-1
J: TRBJ2-3
size: -
CDR3: CASSETGTSGTRADTQYF
DNA: TGTGCCAGCAGTGAAACCGGGACTAGCGGGACTAGGGCAGATACGCAGTATTTT

D: -
V: TRBV4-3
J: TRBJ2-7
size: -
CDR3: CASSRYTDSYEQYF
DNA: TGCGCCAGCAGCCGCTATACAGACTCCTACGAGCAGTACTTC

D: -
V: TRBV7-8
J: TRBJ1-4
size: once
CDR3: CASSLKTGSEKLFF
DNA: TGTGCCAGCAGCTTAAAAACAGGGAGTGAAAAACTGTTTTTT

D: -
V: TRBV7-9
J: TRBJ1-3
size: -
CDR3: CASSLPTSGSSGNTIYF
DNA: TGTGCCAGCAGCTTACCCACTTCGGGTAGCTCTGGAAACACCATATATTTT

D: -
V: TRBV21-1
J: TRBJ2-7
size: -
CDR3: CASRISKDEQYF
DNA: TGTGCCAGCAGAATCAGTAAGGACGAGCAGTACTTC